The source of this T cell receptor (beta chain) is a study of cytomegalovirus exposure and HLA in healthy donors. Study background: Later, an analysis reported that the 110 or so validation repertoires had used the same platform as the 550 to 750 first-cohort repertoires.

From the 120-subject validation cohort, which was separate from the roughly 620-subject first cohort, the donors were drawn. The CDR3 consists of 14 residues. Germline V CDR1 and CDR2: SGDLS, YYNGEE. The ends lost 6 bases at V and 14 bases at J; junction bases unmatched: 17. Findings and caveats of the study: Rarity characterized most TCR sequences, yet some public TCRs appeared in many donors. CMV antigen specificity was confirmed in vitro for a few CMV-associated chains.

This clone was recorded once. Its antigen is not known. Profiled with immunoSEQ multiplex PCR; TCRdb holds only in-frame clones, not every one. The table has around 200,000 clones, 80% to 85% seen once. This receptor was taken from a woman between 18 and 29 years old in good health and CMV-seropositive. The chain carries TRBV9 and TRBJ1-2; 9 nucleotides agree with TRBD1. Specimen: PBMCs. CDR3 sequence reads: CASTFPPGQGIGTF. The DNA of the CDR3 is TGTGCCAGCACCTTCCCCCCCGGACAGGGGATAGGGACCTTC.